This T cell receptor (beta chain) was recorded in a study of blood T cell repertoires in COVID-19. About the research overall: COVID-19 samples collected from the United States, Italy and Spain covered acute and convalescent phases. PBMCs, B-cell-depleted T cells, or T cells provided the cDNA or gDNA that made up the material.

Authors' analysis steps: The authors estimated nucleated cell counts from reference gene primer amplification. Produced via immunoSEQ multiplex PCR; TCRdb's table is partial and in-frame only. V and J calls and clone size are as listed in that table; D and trimming were resolved from the DNA. The table has about 59,000 clones, 70% to 85% seen once. Germline assignment: CDR1 SEHNR and CDR2 FQNEAQ (reference sequence). CDR3 length: 13 residues. The V gene lost 8 bases and the J gene lost 5 bases, with 12 bases spanning the gap. This TCR derives from a human donor in a cohort sampled during active COVID-19. The J gene is TRBJ1-4, the V gene TRBV7-9; TRBD1 might be the D (5 bases). Input material: peripheral blood. The CDR3 DNA sequence: TGTGCCAGCCAGGACACGGCGAATGAAAAACTGTTTTTT. This translates into CASQDTANEKLFF.